This TCR beta chain was found in a study of early T cells in non-severe SARS-CoV-2 infection (dated by TCRdb to the early 2020s). Regarding the research as a whole: Bulk RNA from unsorted whole blood was used for TCR sequencing, so alpha and beta chains could not be paired.

This clonotype was observed at least ten times. Its binding antigen is unknown. Qualities for individual bases were not recorded, and no much larger clone is one base off. This was a case-control study nested in a cohort of healthcare workers in London, UK, who had nasopharyngeal swab PCR tests and blood samples taken every week. Healthcare workers were recruited between 23 and 31 March 2020, during the week of the UK lockdown, and were followed weekly for up to roughly 15 weeks. Study-level results and caveats: VDJdb matching was skewed toward anti-spike CD8 responses, so virus-specific expansions were likely underestimated and private and CD4 specificities were missed.

V is shortened by 0 bases, J by 7 bases, and the region joining them spans 13 bases. From cysteine to phenylalanine, the CDR3 is 15 amino acids long. Just CDR3 DNA is preserved here, 45 bases in frame from base 1. CDR1 and CDR2 are read off the germline V gene as ENHRY and SYGVKD. The receptor library was made with 5' RACE. The sample was run on a NextSeq 500. The TCR library protocol attached unique molecular identifiers to individual cDNA molecules to correct for sequencing error and PCR bias. Both TCR alpha and beta chains were sequenced, and tight co-correlation was observed between alpha and beta sequence abundances in each sample. The original pipeline was this. Decombinator V4 was used to perform V gene, J gene and CDR3 annotation of TCR sequences. Expanded TCRs were defined as changing significantly between any two time points under a Poisson model with p below 0.0001. TCR abundances were normalised to the total number of TCRs sequenced per sample and expressed as counts per million. TRAV1-2 paired with TRAJ12, TRAJ20 or TRAJ33 defined MAIT TCRs, while TRAV10 paired with TRAJ18 defined iNKT TCRs. A search of VDJdb, accessed on 1 November 2021, was run for TCRs annotated to CMV, EBV and SARS-CoV-2, with TCRs annotated for multiple antigens excluded. TCRdb applied fastp at Q25 and MiXCR to the public reads, then kept only in-frame beta chains. CDR3 protein sequences are deduplicated, and each keeps its most common genes and DNA. These V and J calls derive from TCRdb rather than the authors' analysis. The sample table contains 70,000 or so distinct CDR3 sequences; only one count was recorded for 11% of them. The top ten clones comprise around 6.1% of the sample.

The sequence links TRBV10-3 to TRBJ1-3, with no confidently assigned D gene. The specimen was whole blood. The source of this sequence is an adult who was a healthcare worker with PCR-confirmed SARS-CoV-2 infection or an uninfected control (not recorded which). Here is the DNA: TGTGCCATCAGTGAGTCTGGCCCGGGGATGAACACCATATATTTT. It translates to CAISESGPGMNTIYF.